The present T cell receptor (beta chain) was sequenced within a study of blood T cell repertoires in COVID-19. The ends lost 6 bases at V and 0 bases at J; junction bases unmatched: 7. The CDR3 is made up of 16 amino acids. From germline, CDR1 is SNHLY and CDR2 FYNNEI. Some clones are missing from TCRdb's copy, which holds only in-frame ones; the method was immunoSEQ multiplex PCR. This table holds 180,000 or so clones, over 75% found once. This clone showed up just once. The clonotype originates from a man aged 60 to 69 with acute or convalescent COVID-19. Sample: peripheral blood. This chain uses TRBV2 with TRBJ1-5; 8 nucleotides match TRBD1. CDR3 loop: CASRRTGINSNQPQHF. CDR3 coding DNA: TGTGCCAGCAGACGGACAGGGATTAATAGCAATCAGCCCCAGCATTTT.